The rows below give T cell receptor beta chains drawn from one sample of a study of blood T cell repertoires in COVID-19. Profiling relied on immunoSEQ multiplex PCR, and the TCRdb table lists in-frame clones only, not all of them. The data contain 310,000 or so clones, approximately 84% of them singletons. Material for sequencing was PBMCs or T cells enriched from blood (not recorded which). These receptor sequences come from a woman aged 18-30 years who had recovered from COVID-19. Both conserved end residues are part of each CDR3. The D gene is left open where the match is weak. Size tells how often a clone was seen (once, few, many) or the class of an expanded clone, and some rows leave it out.

clone size | D gene | J gene | V gene | CDR3 protein | CDR3 DNA
- | - | TRBJ2-3 | TRBV3-1/TRBV3-2 | CASSQYSEPTDTQYF | TGTGCCAGCAGCCAGTACTCCGAGCCCACAGATACGCAGTATTTT
- | TRBD2 | TRBJ2-5 | TRBV7-3 | CASSLGLAEETQYF | TGTGCCAGCAGCTTAGGACTAGCGGAAGAGACCCAGTACTTC
few | TRBD1 | TRBJ1-4 | TRBV24-1 | CAGYRGPIEKLFF | TGTGCCGGGTACAGGGGACCCATTGAAAAACTGTTTTTT
- | TRBD2 | TRBJ2-1 | TRBV3-1/TRBV3-2 | CASSQDIGGSFDNEQFF | TGTGCCAGCAGCCAAGATATCGGCGGGAGTTTCGACAATGAGCAGTTCTTC
once | TRBD1 | TRBJ1-1 | TRBV18 | CASSEGTGAVAFF | TGTGCCAGCTCGGAAGGGACAGGGGCGGTAGCTTTCTTT
- | - | TRBJ1-5 | TRBV19 | CASSMVGAIGNQPQHF | TGTGCCAGTAGTATGGTAGGGGCGATTGGCAATCAGCCCCAGCATTTT
- | - | TRBJ2-3 | TRBV7-8 | CASSLFWAGSTDTQYF | TGTGCCAGCAGCTTATTTTGGGCGGGGAGCACAGATACGCAGTATTTT
- | TRBD2 | TRBJ2-1 | TRBV3-1/TRBV3-2 | CASSRLAAGGGEQFF | TGTGCCAGCAGCCGACTAGCTGCTGGGGGAGGTGAGCAGTTCTTC
- | - | TRBJ1-6 | TRBV14 | CASSQVLNSPLHF | TGTGCCAGCAGCCAAGTACTTAATTCACCCCTCCACTTT
many | TRBD2 | TRBJ2-5 | TRBV9 | CASSALAGGPGETQYF | TGTGCCAGCAGCGCGTTAGCGGGGGGGCCAGGGGAGACCCAGTACTTC
- | - | TRBJ2-5 | TRBV5-1 | CASSSDPRDTKETQYF | TGCGCCAGCAGCTCAGACCCCCGGGACACCAAAGAGACCCAGTACTTC
- | - | TRBJ1-5 | TRBV5-4 | CASSLDGRVNQPQHF | TGTGCCAGCAGCTTGGACGGCAGGGTCAATCAGCCCCAGCATTTT
few | - | TRBJ1-5 | TRBV7-9 | CASSSSTVQHF | TGTGCCAGCAGCTCCTCAACGGTCCAGCATTTT
once | TRBD2 | TRBJ2-5 | TRBV5-6 | CASSLREVLQETQYF | TGTGCCAGCAGCTTGCGGGAGGTCCTCCAAGAGACCCAGTACTTC
- | - | TRBJ1-4 | TRBV10-1 | CASSDNGREKLFF | TGCGCCAGCAGTGACAATGGCAGAGAAAAACTGTTTTTT
- | TRBD1 | TRBJ1-3 | TRBV5-6 | CASSHGTGGNTIYF | TGTGCCAGCAGCCACGGGACAGGTGGAAACACCATATATTTT
- | TRBD2 | TRBJ2-5 | TRBV4-2 | CASSQVGLGGEETQYF | TGTGCCAGCAGCCAAGTCGGCCTCGGGGGGGAGGAGACCCAGTACTTC
few | - | TRBJ2-7 | TRBV6-5 | CASSLSAAYEQYF | TGTGCCAGCAGCCTTTCTGCGGCCTACGAGCAGTACTTC
- | - | TRBJ1-1 | TRBV4-1 | CASSHQGGLAFF | TGCGCCAGCAGCCATCAAGGGGGTCTCGCTTTCTTT
- | - | TRBJ2-1 | TRBV6-5 | CASRFDLAALNEQFF | TGTGCCAGCAGATTTGACTTAGCGGCTCTTAATGAGCAGTTCTTC
- | - | TRBJ1-3 | TRBV6-1 | CASSEEPLGNTIYF | TGTGCCAGCAGTGAAGAACCACTCGGAAACACCATATATTTT
once | TRBD2 | TRBJ2-3 | TRBV3-1/TRBV3-2 | CASSQSSGGADTQYF | TGTGCCAGCAGCCAATCTAGCGGGGGTGCAGATACGCAGTATTTT
- | - | TRBJ1-2 | TRBV6-5 | CASSPRGGANYGYTF | TGTGCCAGCAGTCCACGGGGGGGCGCAAACTATGGCTACACCTTC
- | - | TRBJ1-6 | TRBV19 | CASSQTPFSYNSPLHF | TGTGCCAGTAGCCAGACACCCTTCTCCTATAATTCACCCCTCCACTTT
- | - | TRBJ1-5 | TRBV7-2 | CASRQSTGSGQPQHF | TGTGCCAGCAGACAGAGCACAGGGTCTGGTCAGCCCCAGCATTTT
once | - | TRBJ1-4 | TRBV2 | CASSGQFNEKLFF | TGTGCCAGCAGCGGACAGTTTAATGAAAAACTGTTTTTT
- | TRBD1 | TRBJ1-3 | TRBV7-9 | CASSLAGQYSGNTIYF | TGTGCCAGCAGCTTAGCGGGACAGTACTCTGGAAACACCATATATTTT
- | - | TRBJ2-2 | TRBV19 | CASSKTSFSNTGELFF | TGTGCCAGTAGTAAGACTAGTTTCTCCAACACCGGGGAGCTGTTTTTT
- | TRBD1 | TRBJ1-5 | TRBV19 | CASSFWTGGTQPQHF | TGTGCCAGTAGTTTCTGGACAGGGGGTACTCAGCCCCAGCATTTT
- | - | TRBJ2-7 | TRBV4-1 | CASSQLEARTYEQYF | TGCGCCAGCAGCCAACTGGAGGCTAGGACCTACGAGCAGTACTTC
few | - | TRBJ1-2 | TRBV30 | CAWSDGHSNYGYTF | TGTGCCTGGAGTGACGGACATTCGAACTATGGCTACACCTTC
- | - | TRBJ2-3 | TRBV24-1 | CATSDWGRGPEGVQYF | TGTGCCACCAGTGATTGGGGCAGGGGCCCCGAAGGGGTGCAGTATTTT
- | - | TRBJ1-1 | TRBV19 | CASSIGGRMNTEAFF | TGTGCCAGTAGTATAGGGGGGAGGATGAACACTGAAGCTTTCTTT
- | TRBD1 | TRBJ1-2 | TRBV5-6 | CASSMVQGVLYGYTF | TGTGCCAGCAGCATGGTTCAGGGGGTCCTCTATGGCTACACCTTC
many | TRBD1 | TRBJ1-5 | TRBV7-2 | CASSSPTGTGGGQPQHF | TGTGCCAGCAGTTCACCCACCGGGACAGGGGGCGGTCAGCCCCAGCATTTT
- | TRBD2 | TRBJ2-7 | TRBV19 | CASSVGTSSYEQYF | TGTGCCAGTAGTGTCGGGACTAGCTCCTACGAGCAGTACTTC
- | - | TRBJ2-1 | TRBV5-1 | CASSPDGGNEQFF | TGCGCCAGCAGCCCCGACGGGGGCAATGAGCAGTTCTTC
- | TRBD1 | TRBJ2-3 | TRBV5-8 | CASSRDSSSTDTQYF | TGTGCCAGCAGCCGGGACAGTTCGAGCACAGATACGCAGTATTTT
once | TRBD1 | TRBJ1-5 | TRBV28 | CASSLEGQGGFGQPQHF | TGTGCCAGCAGTTTAGAGGGTCAAGGGGGCTTTGGTCAGCCCCAGCATTTT
few | TRBD1 | TRBJ1-4 | TRBV11-3 | CASSWDRANEKLFF | TGTGCCAGCAGCTGGGACAGAGCAAATGAAAAACTGTTTTTT
- | - | TRBJ2-7 | TRBV12-2 | CASRLIDSTYEQYF | TGTGCAAGTCGCTTAATAGACAGTACCTACGAGCAGTACTTC
- | - | TRBJ2-3 | TRBV4-2 | CASSQGLQVTDTQYF | TGTGCCAGCAGCCAAGGGTTACAGGTCACAGATACGCAGTATTTT
once | - | TRBJ1-1 | TRBV19 | CASSWGEANTEAFF | TGTGCCAGTAGTTGGGGAGAGGCGAACACTGAAGCTTTCTTT
- | TRBD2 | TRBJ2-1 | TRBV19 | CASSFGSGTSSSEQFF | TGTGCCAGTAGTTTTGGATCCGGGACTAGTTCGAGTGAGCAGTTCTTC
- | - | TRBJ1-4 | TRBV6-5 | CASRGPEGSNEKLFF | TGTGCCAGCAGGGGTCCTGAGGGCTCCAATGAAAAACTGTTTTTT
- | - | TRBJ1-4 | TRBV2 | CASSGLGANGEKLFF | TGTGCCAGCAGTGGGTTAGGGGCGAATGGAGAAAAACTGTTTTTT
- | - | TRBJ2-5 | TRBV5-1 | CASRPGRGQETQYF | TGCGCCAGCAGACCCGGTAGGGGTCAAGAGACCCAGTACTTC